This T cell receptor (beta chain) was sequenced during a study of cytotoxic CD8 clonotypes in ibrutinib-treated CLL. Of note for this clone: Its cognate antigen is unknown.

V lost 3 bases to trimming and J lost 1 base, with 15 bases between them. CDR1 is SGHAT, CDR2 FQNNGV, per germline. The CDR3 is 16 amino acids. Study conclusions and caveats: Public clonotypes were rare and shrank or held steady on treatment.

With sequencing, the targeted depth ranged from 1 in 200,000 to 1 in 1 million T cells. Clones were sequenced by immunoSEQ multiplex PCR, and TCRdb holds only the in-frame ones, with some missing. Seen here are about 160,000 clones, roughly 84% observed once, and the top ten hold approximately 3%. Sequences were derived from PBMCs, sampled at disease progression, from a patient treated with ibrutinib. The rearrangement joins TRBV11-2 to TRBJ1-1, with D possibly TRBD1 on 6 matching bases. The source of this sequence is a human donor with chronic lymphocytic leukemia. The CDR3: CASSLSRRGANTEAFF. CDR3 DNA: TGTGCCAGCAGCTTGTCGAGGAGGGGGGCGAACACTGAAGCTTTCTTT.